The 30 T cell receptor beta chains below all came from one sample that was sequenced in a study of blood T cell repertoires in COVID-19. Produced via immunoSEQ multiplex PCR; TCRdb's table is partial and in-frame only. This table has 150,000 to 200,000 clones, approximately 91% appearing once. Sequencing was done on a sample of PBMCs or T cells enriched from blood (not recorded which). Every receptor here comes from a woman under 30 who had recovered from COVID-19.

The J gene is TRBJ2-7, the V gene TRBV3-1 (or the pseudogene TRBV3-2); D is unresolved. The CDR3 has 13 residues. Germline V gene lookup returns CDR1 LGHDT and CDR2 YNNKEL (reference sequence). V dropped 4 bases and J dropped 7 bases, with 14 bases sitting between them. This CDR3 is CASSLAPSDEQYF. The DNA of the CDR3 is TGTGCCAGCAGCCTCGCCCCGTCAGATGAGCAGTACTTC.

A single count supports this clone. The genes are TRBV2 and TRBJ2-1; 8 nucleotides align to TRBD1. V was clipped by 5 bases and J by 4 bases; unmatched bases: 7. CDR3 length: 15 residues. In germline, CDR1 is SNHLY, CDR2 FYNNEI. CDR3 sequence reads: CASSTAGGAYNEQFF. CDR3 DNA sequence: TGTGCCAGCAGTACTGCAGGGGGCGCTTACAATGAGCAGTTCTTC.

The chain couples TRBV19 to TRBJ1-5; perhaps TRBD1 as D (6 bases). CDR3 size: 11 residues. CDR1 is LNHDA and CDR2 is SQIVND in the germline V gene (reference sequence). V lost 7 bases and J 5 bases, leaving 6 bases between the germline ends. CDR3 sequence (DNA): TGTGCCAGTAAGGGGGATCAGCCCCAGCATTTT. As protein: CASKGDQPQHF.

The V call is TRBV6-5, the J call TRBJ2-1, with 11 positions matching TRBD1. V trimming: 4 bases; J trimming: 7 bases; junction bases outside the gene matches: 3. CDR3 size: 14 residues. CDR1 and CDR2 (germline): MNHEY, SVGAGI. CDR3 nucleotides: TGTGCCAGCAGTTCGGACAGGGGGCATAATGAGCAGTTCTTC. Translating it yields CASSSDRGHNEQFF.

The chain couples TRBV11-2 to TRBJ2-3; 7 nucleotides match TRBD1. J gave up 8 bases and V 5 bases, and 13 bases lay outside the gene matches. This CDR3 has 15 residues. Germline values: CDR1 SGHAT, CDR2 FQNNGV. In nucleotides, the CDR3 is TGTGCCAGCAGCACCCGGACAGGCCTTGGTGGTACGCAGTATTTT. This sequence encodes CASSTRTGLGGTQYF.

The rearrangement uses TRBV5-5 and TRBJ1-4; D is uncertain. The germline CDR1 and CDR2 sequences are SGHKS and YYEKEE (reference sequence). Trimming pared 0 bases from V and 8 bases from J, leaving 11 bases between. The CDR3 extends over 14 amino acids. In DNA form, the CDR3 reads TGTGCCAGCAGCTTGGGGCCCGCCGGGGAAAAACTGTTTTTT. Protein sequence: CASSLGPAGEKLFF.

The chain is built from TRBV27 and TRBJ2-7, with TRBD1 identical over 9 bases. The V gene's germline CDR1 is MNHEY and CDR2 SMNVEV (reference sequence). V trimming: 0 bases; J trimming: 6 bases; junction bases outside the gene matches: 3. CDR3 length: 14 residues. The CDR3 spells CASSLSTGGSEQYF. As DNA, the CDR3 is TGTGCCAGCAGTTTATCGACAGGGGGGAGCGAGCAGTACTTC.

The chain employs TRBV5-1 and TRBJ2-5; 9 nucleotides line up with TRBD1. Germline values: CDR1 SGHRS, CDR2 YFSETQ. This CDR3 spans 15 amino acids. V was clipped by 4 bases and J by 2 bases; unmatched bases: 6. CDR3 nucleotides: TGCGCCAGCAGCCCCGACAGGGGGTTACAAGAGACCCAGTACTTC. It encodes CASSPDRGLQETQYF.

The chain joins TRBV30 to TRBJ1-2, with D perhaps matching TRBD1 (6 bases). V was cut by 5 bases and J by 9 bases, with 16 bases left in between. The length of the CDR3 is 12 residues. Germline-derived CDR1 and CDR2 are GTSNPN and SVGIG (reference sequence). CDR3 residues: CAWAGGEKSYTF. The CDR3 DNA follows: TGTGCCTGGGCTGGGGGCGAAAAAAGCTACACCTTC.

The chain is built from TRBV11-3 and TRBJ2-1, with D possibly being TRBD1 (6 bases). The CDR3 runs to 13 residues. V was pared by 5 bases and J by 8 bases, with 13 bases between. Germline CDR1 reads SGHNT; CDR2 reads YENEEA. The CDR3 reads CASSIQGRHEQFF. CDR3 nucleotides: TGTGCCAGCAGCATACAGGGTCGTCATGAGCAGTTCTTC.

The CDR3 nucleotides are TGTGCCAGCAGCCTGACCCCTCCGGCGGTGGAGACCCAGTACTTC. Its protein product is CASSLTPPAVETQYF. The rearrangement joins TRBV5-4 to TRBJ2-5, with unresolved D. Looked up from germline, CDR1 is SGHNT and CDR2 is YYREEE (reference sequence). The CDR3 is made up of 15 amino acids. V dropped 4 bases and J dropped 5 bases, with 18 bases sitting between them.

This clone is a singleton in its sample. J is TRBJ2-7 and V is TRBV11-2; TRBD2 aligns across 11 bases. The ends lost 6 bases at V and 4 bases at J; junction bases unmatched: 17. The CDR3 runs to 18 residues. Germline CDR1 SGHAT, CDR2 FQNNGV. CDR3 in amino acids: CASRRPGLAAPQGYEQYF. CDR3 DNA: TGTGCCAGCAGACGGCCGGGACTAGCGGCGCCTCAGGGATACGAGCAGTACTTC.

The chain carries TRBV28 and TRBJ1-3; D gene uncertain. The V end lost 3 bases, the J end lost 3 bases, and 9 bases lay between the germline ends. Germline CDR1 reads MDHEN; CDR2 reads SYDVKM. The CDR3 is 14 residues long. The CDR3 region is CASSFSSGGNTIYF. Written as DNA, the CDR3 is TGTGCCAGCAGTTTTTCGAGCGGTGGAAACACCATATATTTT. Supplemented by reference TRBV28 and TRBJ1-3, the full variable domain reads DVKVTQSSRYLVKRTGEKVFLECVQDMDHENMFWYRQDPGLGLRLIYFSYDVKMKEKGDIPEGYSVSREKKERFSLILESASTNQTSMYLCASSFSSGGNTIYFGEGSWLTVV.

This clone has just a few counts. The chain links TRBV30 to TRBJ1-3, with D perhaps matching TRBD1 (5 bases). This CDR3 is built from 14 residues. V lost 3 bases and J lost 8, with 17 bases in between. Per germline, CDR1 GTSNPN and CDR2 SVGIG (reference sequence). Here the CDR3 reads CAWSPPTVWDTIYF. The DNA of the CDR3 is TGTGCCTGGAGCCCACCGACAGTTTGGGACACCATATATTTT.

The chain is built from TRBV25-1 and TRBJ2-7; D is perhaps TRBD1 (6 bases). V dropped 8 bases and J dropped 0 bases, with 8 bases sitting between them. Germline values: CDR1 MGHDK, CDR2 SYGVNS. The CDR3 is made up of 12 amino acids. In DNA form, the CDR3 reads TGTGCCAGCCGGGACAACTCCTACGAGCAGTACTTC. It codes for CASRDNSYEQYF.

This clone was seen a single time. CDR3 residues: CASSRRADTQYF. The CDR3 nucleotides read TGTGCCAGCAGCCGCCGCGCAGATACGCAGTATTTT. J is TRBJ2-3 and V is TRBV6-5; D gene unclear. Germline CDR1 and CDR2: MNHEY and SVGAGI. Trimming took off 6 bases at V and 4 bases at J, with 8 bases between the two ends. CDR3 length: 12 amino acids.

The chain couples TRBV9 to TRBJ2-6; D is uncertain. Germline-derived CDR1 and CDR2 are SGDLS and YYNGEE. V lost 0 bases, J lost 4 bases, and 8 bases lay in between. The length of the CDR3 is 15 residues. DNA for the CDR3: TGTGCCAGCAGCGTAGGAGTTATAGGGGCCAACGTCCTGACTTTC. It encodes CASSVGVIGANVLTF.

This clone appeared once. The chain uses TRBV19 and TRBJ2-7; a possible D gene is TRBD2 (7 bases). The CDR3 sequence is 14 residues long. Germline CDR1 is LNHDA and CDR2 is SQIVND (reference sequence). The ends were cut back, 5 bases at V and 4 bases at J, with 15 bases in the middle. The CDR3 DNA is TGTGCCAGTAGTTCCGGGGGGCGCCGGTACGAGCAGTACTTC. Amino acid sequence: CASSSGGRRYEQYF.

The chain uses TRBV3-1 (or the pseudogene TRBV3-2) and TRBJ2-5, with 9 bases identical to TRBD2. CDR1 and CDR2 (germline): LGHDT, YNNKEL (reference sequence). Losses at the gene ends were 7 bases for V and 1 base for J; bases not matched to a gene: 7. The CDR3 runs to 15 residues. The CDR3 region is CASNLRRGGQETQYF. CDR3 DNA sequence: TGTGCCAGCAACTTACGGCGGGGGGGCCAAGAGACCCAGTACTTC.

V gene TRBV11-2 combines with J gene TRBJ2-7, with a tentative D call TRBD2 (6 bases). Germline CDR1 SGHAT, CDR2 FQNNGV. The V gene lost 3 bases and the J gene lost 3 bases, with 12 bases spanning the gap. CDR3 length: 14 residues. The CDR3 here is CASSLSGLVYEQYF. CDR3 DNA sequence: TGTGCCAGCAGCTTGAGCGGGTTGGTCTACGAGCAGTACTTC.

The chain is built from TRBV5-1 and TRBJ1-4; 11 bases are a match to TRBD1. V lost 0 bases to trimming and J lost 8 bases; unmatched junction nucleotides: 3. The CDR3 length is 15 residues. Germline loops: CDR1 SGHRS, CDR2 YFSETQ. The CDR3 sequence: CASSLAGQGDEKLFF. The CDR3 DNA follows: TGCGCCAGCAGCTTGGCGGGACAGGGGGACGAAAAACTGTTTTTT.

The chain employs TRBV7-9 and TRBJ2-3; D gene ambiguous. Germline V lookup: CDR1 SEHNR, CDR2 FQNEAQ (reference sequence). This CDR3 has 15 amino acids. With 1 base removed from V and 4 bases from J, the gap between germline ends came to 12 bases. The CDR3 region has the DNA TGTGCCAGCAGCTTAGTGGCTAGACGGGCAGATACGCAGTATTTT. Amino acids: CASSLVARRADTQYF.

The chain recombines TRBV7-2 with TRBJ2-2; maybe TRBD1 (5 bases). This CDR3 has 15 residues. Germline lookup yields CDR1 SGHTA and CDR2 FQGNSA. V was pared by 4 bases and J by 2 bases, with 11 bases between. CDR3 in DNA: TGTGCCAGCAGCTATCAGGGCTCCAACACCGGGGAGCTGTTTTTT. This encodes CASSYQGSNTGELFF.

The CDR3 reads CASSQSQREWWGCEQFF. The CDR3 bases are TGTGCCAGCAGTCAATCTCAGCGGGAGTGGTGGGGTTGTGAGCAGTTCTTC. This chain joins TRBV6-7 and TRBJ2-1, with TRBD2 matching over 8 bases. TRBV6-7 is marked as an open reading frame, function uncertain. This CDR3 is built from 17 residues. With 5 bases clipped from V and 9 bases from J, the junction kept 18 bases outside the gene matches.

This chain joins TRBV5-1 and TRBJ2-7; D is ambiguous. The CDR3 totals 15 residues. The V gene lost 0 bases and the J gene lost 0 bases, with 10 bases spanning the gap. CDR1 and CDR2 from the germline V gene are SGHRS and YFSETQ. The CDR3 here is CASSLDPLSSYEQYF. The CDR3 nucleotides are TGCGCCAGCAGCTTGGACCCTCTCAGCTCCTACGAGCAGTACTTC.

The chain joins TRBV28 to TRBJ1-1; D possibly corresponds to TRBD1 (5 bases). V gave up 2 bases and J gave up 8 bases, with 15 bases separating them. Germline lookup yields CDR1 MDHEN and CDR2 SYDVKM. This CDR3 region has 14 residues. The CDR3 reads CASSLLGGEREAFF. CDR3 sequence (DNA): TGTGCCAGCAGTTTACTCGGGGGGGAACGCGAAGCTTTCTTT.

Here the CDR3 DNA reads TGTGCCAGCAAGGTGACATTCGCCCACGAGCAGTACTTC. Its translation: CASKVTFAHEQYF. The chain recombines TRBV3-1 (or the pseudogene TRBV3-2) with TRBJ2-7; D is uncertain. The CDR3 runs to 13 residues. Deletions cut 7 bases from V and 5 bases from J, with 15 bases between. Per germline, CDR1 LGHDT and CDR2 YNNKEL (reference sequence).

A few counts support this clone. The chain employs TRBV18 and TRBJ1-2; D gene ambiguous. Deletions cut 3 bases from V and 0 bases from J, with 14 bases between. The CDR3 is made up of 16 amino acids. In germline, CDR1 is KGHSH, CDR2 LQKENI. The CDR3 DNA reads as TGTGCCAGCTCACCGCAATTAGCCAGCACTAACTATGGCTACACCTTC. It specifies CASSPQLASTNYGYTF.

J is TRBJ2-7 and V is TRBV6-2 or TRBV6-3; D gene unclear. Germline V gene data show CDR1 as MNHEY and CDR2 as SVGEGT. Trimming cost V 0 bases and J 5 bases, with 8 bases left between them. The CDR3 extends over 13 amino acids. In DNA, the CDR3 is TGTGCCAGCAGTTACTCGACTTGGCACGAGCAGTACTTC. Translating it yields CASSYSTWHEQYF.

This clone was recorded once. The chain combines TRBV7-9 with TRBJ1-6, with 12 nucleotides matching TRBD1. The CDR3 is 16 amino acids. The V and J ends lost 5 bases and 9 bases, in that order; junction bases with no gene match: 8. Germline CDR1 is SEHNR and CDR2 is FQNEAQ (reference sequence). CDR3 residues: CASSAAGQGASSPLHF. The DNA of the CDR3 is TGTGCCAGCAGCGCAGCGGGACAGGGGGCCAGTTCACCCCTCCACTTT.